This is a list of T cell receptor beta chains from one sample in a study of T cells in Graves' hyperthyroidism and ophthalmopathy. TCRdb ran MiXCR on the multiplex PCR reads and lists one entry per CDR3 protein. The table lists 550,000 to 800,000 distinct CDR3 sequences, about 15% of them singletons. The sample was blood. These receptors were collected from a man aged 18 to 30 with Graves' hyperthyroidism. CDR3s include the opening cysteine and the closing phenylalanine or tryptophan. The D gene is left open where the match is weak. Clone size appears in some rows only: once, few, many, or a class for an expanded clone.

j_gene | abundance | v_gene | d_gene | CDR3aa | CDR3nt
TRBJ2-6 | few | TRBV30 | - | CAWSITGSGANVLTF | TGTGCCTGGAGTATTACAGGGTCCGGGGCCAACGTCCTGACTTTC
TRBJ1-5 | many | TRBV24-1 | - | CATSEGFRVDNQPQHF | TGTGCCACCAGTGAGGGGTTCAGGGTCGACAATCAGCCCCAGCATTTT
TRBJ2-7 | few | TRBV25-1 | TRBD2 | CASSEAGGLPRYEQYF | TGTGCCAGCAGTGAGGCGGGAGGCCTTCCCCGCTACGAGCAGTACTTC
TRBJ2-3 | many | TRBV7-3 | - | CASSLTERLTDTQYF | TGTGCCAGCAGCTTAACGGAGCGCCTCACAGATACGCAGTATTTT
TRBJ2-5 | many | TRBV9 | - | CASSPTPVGTETQYF | TGTGCCAGCAGCCCAACCCCCGTAGGGACGGAGACCCAGTACTTC
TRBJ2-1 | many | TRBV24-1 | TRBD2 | CATSDGLAGVYNEQFF | TGTGCCACCAGTGACGGACTAGCGGGAGTGTACAATGAGCAGTTCTTC
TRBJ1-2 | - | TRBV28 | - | CATRSDSIFYGYTF | TGTGCCACCAGGAGCGACAGCATATTCTATGGCTACACCTTC
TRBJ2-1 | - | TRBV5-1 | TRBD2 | CASRGTSGDDEQFF | TGCGCCAGCAGAGGGACTAGCGGGGACGATGAGCAGTTCTTC
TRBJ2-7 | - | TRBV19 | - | CASSVQPSSYEQYF | TGTGCCAGTAGTGTACAGCCGAGCTCCTACGAGCAGTACTTC
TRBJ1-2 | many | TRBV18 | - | CASSPMADGYTF | TGTGCCAGCTCACCAATGGCAGATGGCTACACCTTC
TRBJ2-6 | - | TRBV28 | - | CASSLDFSGANVLTF | TGTGCCAGCAGTTTAGACTTTTCTGGGGCCAACGTCCTGACTTTC
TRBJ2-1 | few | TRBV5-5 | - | CASSLTEEQFF | TGTGCCAGCAGCTTAACAGAGGAGCAGTTCTTC
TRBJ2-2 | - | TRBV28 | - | CASSPDLPANTGELFF | TGTGCCAGCAGCCCAGACTTGCCTGCGAACACCGGGGAGCTGTTTTTT
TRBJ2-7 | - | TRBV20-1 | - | CSARAAASSYEQYF | TGCAGTGCTAGAGCCGCGGCCAGCTCCTACGAGCAGTACTTC
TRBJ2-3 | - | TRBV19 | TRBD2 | CASRIGPRGRSDTQYF | TGTGCCAGTAGGATCGGTCCGCGCGGGAGGTCAGATACGCAGTATTTT
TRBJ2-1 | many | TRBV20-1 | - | CSAREWSSYNEQFF | TGCAGTGCTAGAGAATGGAGCTCCTACAATGAGCAGTTCTTC
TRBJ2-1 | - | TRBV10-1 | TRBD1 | CASSGDREAYNEQFF | TGCGCCAGCAGTGGGGACAGGGAAGCCTACAATGAGCAGTTCTTC
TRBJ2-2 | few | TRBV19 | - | CASSTRDGITGELFF | TGTGCCAGTAGTACCCGGGACGGAATCACCGGGGAGCTGTTTTTT
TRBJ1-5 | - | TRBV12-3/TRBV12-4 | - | CASRGGGGGPQHF | TGTGCCAGCAGGGGGGGGGGAGGAGGTCCCCAGCATTTT
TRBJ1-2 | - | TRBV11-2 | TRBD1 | CASSQTGDGDGYTF | TGTGCCAGCAGCCAGACAGGGGACGGAGATGGCTACACCTTC
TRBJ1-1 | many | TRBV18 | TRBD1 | CASSPSTGGQTEAFF | TGTGCCAGCTCACCATCGACAGGGGGACAGACTGAAGCTTTCTTT
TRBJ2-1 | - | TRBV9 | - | CASRGKPGRTYNEQFF | TGTGCCAGCAGGGGCAAGCCGGGACGGACCTACAATGAGCAGTTCTTC
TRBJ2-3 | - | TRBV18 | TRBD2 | CASSGVAGEDTQYF | TGTGCCAGCTCCGGGGTAGCGGGAGAAGATACGCAGTATTTT
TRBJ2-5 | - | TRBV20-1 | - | CSATDSQETQYF | TGCAGTGCTACGGACTCTCAAGAGACCCAGTACTTC
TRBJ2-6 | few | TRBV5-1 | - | CASSMQTAAGANVLTF | TGCGCCAGCAGCATGCAGACAGCGGCTGGGGCCAACGTCCTGACTTTC
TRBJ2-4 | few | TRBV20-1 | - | CSARDTGQDIQYF | TGCAGTGCTAGAGATACGGGGCAAGACATTCAGTACTTC
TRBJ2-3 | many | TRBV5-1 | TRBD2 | CASSLMSSGRASDTQYF | TGCGCCAGCAGCTTGATGTCTAGCGGGAGGGCCTCAGATACGCAGTATTTT
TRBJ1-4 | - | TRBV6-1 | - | CASSKGHRAKLFF | TGTGCCAGCAGTAAAGGTCACAGGGCAAAACTGTTTTTT
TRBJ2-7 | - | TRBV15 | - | CATSIRGEQYF | TGTGCCACCAGCATCAGGGGCGAGCAGTACTTC
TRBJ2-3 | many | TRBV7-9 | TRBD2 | CASRAGAKTDTQYF | TGTGCCAGCCGGGCGGGAGCGAAGACAGATACGCAGTATTTT
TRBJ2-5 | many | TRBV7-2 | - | CASSLIWGPDQETQYF | TGTGCCAGCAGCTTAATCTGGGGGCCAGATCAAGAGACCCAGTACTTC
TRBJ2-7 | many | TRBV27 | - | CASSSSPDGSYEQYF | TGTGCCAGCAGTAGTTCACCGGACGGGTCCTACGAGCAGTACTTC
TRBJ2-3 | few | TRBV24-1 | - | CATSDYGRSSDTQYF | TGTGCCACCAGTGATTATGGCAGGAGTTCAGATACGCAGTATTTT
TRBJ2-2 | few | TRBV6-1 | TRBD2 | CASTTSGNTGELFF | TGTGCCAGCACGACTAGCGGAAACACCGGGGAGCTGTTTTTT
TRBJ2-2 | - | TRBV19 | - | CASTSSRKPGTGELFF | TGTGCCAGTACCTCCTCCCGGAAGCCTGGCACCGGGGAGCTGTTTTTT